The 14 T cell receptor beta chains below were found in one sample sequenced in a study of blood T cell repertoires in COVID-19. TCRdb's table, derived via immunoSEQ multiplex PCR, lists solely in-frame clones and lacks some. The sample lists 95,000 to 120,000 clones, roughly 85% occurring once. The sequenced sample was peripheral blood. The source is a human donor in a cohort sampled during active COVID-19.

This chain links TRBV19 with TRBJ2-1; 15 positions agree with TRBD2. CDR3 length equals 14 residues. Germline trimming cut 7 bases from V and 10 bases from J; bases unmatched to any gene: 5. In germline, CDR1 is LNHDA, CDR2 SQIVND (reference sequence). As DNA, the CDR3 is TGTGCCAGTAACGAGGGACTAGCGGGGGGCGAGCAGTTCTTC. Residues: CASNEGLAGGEQFF.

This chain uses TRBV27 with TRBJ1-2; 10 bases are a match to TRBD1. The CDR3 covers 16 residues. Germline CDR1 MNHEY, CDR2 SMNVEV (reference sequence). After removal of 7 bases from V and 8 bases from J, the junction contained 16 bases not matched to a gene. The CDR3 coding sequence is TGTGCCAGCATGACTCGATGGACAGGGGGGGATAAGGGCTACACCTTC. Translating it yields CASMTRWTGGDKGYTF.

CDR3 sequence (DNA): TGTGCCAGTAGCAACCCGTTTGGGGCCCAGTCCTACGAGCAGTACTTC. It codes for CASSNPFGAQSYEQYF. The chain has TRBV19 and TRBJ2-7; D possibly corresponds to TRBD1 (5 bases). CDR1 LNHDA and CDR2 SQIVND come from the germline V gene (reference sequence). CDR3 length: 16 residues. V was clipped by 6 bases and J by 1 base, with 19 bases between them.

The chain recombines TRBV7-2 with TRBJ2-2, with 7 bases lining up with TRBD1. The V gene's germline CDR1 is SGHTA and CDR2 FQGNSA. J gave up 14 bases and V 5 bases, and 17 bases lay outside the gene matches. The CDR3 extends over 15 amino acids. This CDR3 is CASSQSIGTERQLFF. The DNA for the CDR3 is TGTGCCAGCAGCCAAAGTATCGGGACAGAAAGGCAACTGTTTTTT.

This rearrangement joins TRBV20-1 to TRBJ2-3, with 10 bases fitting TRBD2. This CDR3 has 16 residues. J was trimmed by 3 bases and V by 3 bases; bases with no gene match: 9. The germline V gene encodes CDR1 DFQATT and CDR2 SNEGSKA (reference sequence). CDR3 nucleotides: TGCAGTGCTAGTATGGCTAGCGGGGGTGGTACAGATACGCAGTATTTT. Protein product: CSASMASGGGTDTQYF.

The chain joins TRBV28 to TRBJ2-3, with D perhaps matching TRBD1 (6 bases). V was clipped by 3 bases and J by 1 base, with 11 bases between them. The CDR3 spans 15 residues. In germline, CDR1 is MDHEN, CDR2 SYDVKM. CDR3 sequence (DNA): TGTGCCAGCAGTTTGGGGGCAGGGGGCACAGATACGCAGTATTTT. As protein: CASSLGAGGTDTQYF.

V gene TRBV2 combines with J gene TRBJ1-4, with 7 bases aligning to TRBD1. The V gene end was trimmed by 6 bases and the J gene end by 10 bases; junction bases not matched to a gene: 11. The CDR3 runs 14 residues. Per germline, CDR1 SNHLY and CDR2 FYNNEI. Here the CDR3 reads CASRADRVEGKLFF. The CDR3 DNA reads TGTGCCAGCAGAGCCGACAGGGTTGAAGGAAAACTGTTTTTT.

The chain links TRBV11-2 to TRBJ2-3; TRBD2 matches 8 bases. V lost 4 bases, J lost 0 bases, and 3 bases stayed unmatched. This CDR3 spans 15 amino acids. Germline CDR1 is SGHAT and CDR2 is FQNNGV. The CDR3 reads CASSSIAGSTDTQYF. CDR3 nucleotides: TGTGCCAGCAGCTCCATAGCGGGGAGCACAGATACGCAGTATTTT.

This sequence joins TRBV6-1 and TRBJ2-3; 9 nucleotides align to TRBD2. This CDR3 is 16 amino acids long. The germline V gene encodes CDR1 MNHNS and CDR2 SASEGT. After removal of 3 bases from V and 2 bases from J, the junction contained 6 bases not matched to a gene. CDR3 in DNA: TGTGCCAGCAGTGAGAGAAGCGGGGGGCCCACAGATACGCAGTATTTT. Residues: CASSERSGGPTDTQYF.

The V and J genes are TRBV6-5 and TRBJ2-7; TRBD1 aligns across 9 bases. Germline loops: CDR1 MNHEY, CDR2 SVGAGI. The CDR3 runs to 14 residues. The junction had 4 bases not matched to a gene; V was cut back by 6 bases and J by 1 base. CDR3 region: CASRGTGNSYEQYF. The CDR3 bases are TGTGCCAGCAGAGGGACAGGGAATTCCTACGAGCAGTACTTC.

This clone was counted once. The V gene is TRBV5-1, the J gene TRBJ2-2; perhaps TRBD1 as D (5 bases). This CDR3 region has 14 residues. Germline CDR1 is SGHRS and CDR2 is YFSETQ. Trimming pared 4 bases from V and 5 bases from J, leaving 12 bases between. Here the CDR3 reads CASSKAGITGELFF. Here the CDR3 DNA reads TGCGCCAGCAGCAAGGCAGGGATTACCGGGGAGCTGTTTTTT.

The genes are TRBV9 and TRBJ2-5, with a possible D match to TRBD2 (5 bases). The CDR3 covers 17 residues. Trimming removed 0 bases from V and 1 base from J, with 16 bases in between. Germline V gene lookup returns CDR1 SGDLS and CDR2 YYNGEE. CDR3 sequence reads: CASSVGFGGGLQETQYF. Here the CDR3 DNA reads TGTGCCAGCAGCGTAGGTTTTGGAGGCGGGCTCCAAGAGACCCAGTACTTC.

The rearrangement uses TRBV24-1 and TRBJ2-2; a weak D match, TRBD2 (6 bases). Trimming shortened V by 3 bases and J by 3 bases, and 10 bases separated the two germline ends. Germline assignment: CDR1 KGHDR and CDR2 SFDVKD. There are 15 residues in the CDR3. CDR3 sequence (DNA): TGTGCCACCAGTGATCCCGGGACTGACACCGGGGAGCTGTTTTTT. Translated, it gives CATSDPGTDTGELFF.

This clone was counted a few times. This chain joins TRBV7-7 and TRBJ2-1; D perhaps matches TRBD2 (5 bases). Germline CDR1 is SSHAT and CDR2 is FNYEAQ (reference sequence). V was shortened by 3 bases and J by 7 bases, with 13 bases between the two germline ends. CDR3 size: 14 residues. In DNA, the CDR3 is TGTGCCAGCAGCTTCTCTCCCGGGGAGAATGAGCAGTTCTTC. This gives the protein CASSFSPGENEQFF.